This TCR beta chain is drawn from a study of cytomegalovirus exposure and HLA in healthy donors. Study conclusions and caveats: As immune exposure information, only CMV serostatus was available. Common viral pathogens seemed, in a later analysis, to connect with several of the most significant clusters.

Germline V gene sequence: CDR1 SGDLS, CDR2 YYNGEE. V lost 4 bases, J lost 8 bases, and 19 bases lay in between. The CDR3 has 15 residues. The study ran its PCR with 60 Vbeta and 13 Jbeta primers. Only in-frame clones appear in the TCRdb table, and some are missing; sequencing was by immunoSEQ multiplex PCR. The table lists about 100,000 clones, over 70% of them singletons. Worth noting for this clone: What it binds is not known.

The source of this sequence is a man aged 45-60 years in good health and CMV-seronegative. V usage is TRBV9 and J usage is TRBJ2-1; D perhaps matches TRBD1 (7 bases). The sequencing input was PBMCs. CDR3 sequence: CASSRRAGGGHEQFF. CDR3 DNA sequence: TGTGCCAGCAGCCGGAGGGCAGGAGGGGGCCATGAGCAGTTCTTC.